This T cell receptor (beta chain) was sequenced in a study of cytomegalovirus exposure and HLA in healthy donors. Germline V gene sequence: CDR1 MNHEY, CDR2 SMNVEV (reference sequence). Trimming removed 8 bases from V and 5 bases from J, with 19 bases in between. The CDR3 has 14 amino acids. The PCR made use of 60 Vbeta and 13 Jbeta primers. Produced via immunoSEQ multiplex PCR; TCRdb's table is partial and in-frame only. This table has fewer than 200,000 clones, 70% to 90% appearing once. The receptor's source is a woman in her twenties or thirties in good health and CMV-seronegative. The chain couples TRBV27 to TRBJ2-7, with D possibly TRBD2 on 6 matching bases. Specimen: PBMCs. Written as DNA, the CDR3 is TGTGCCAGCCGGCGCGGAGGGCCGGTAAACGAGCAGTACTTC. Its translation: CASRRGGPVNEQYF.